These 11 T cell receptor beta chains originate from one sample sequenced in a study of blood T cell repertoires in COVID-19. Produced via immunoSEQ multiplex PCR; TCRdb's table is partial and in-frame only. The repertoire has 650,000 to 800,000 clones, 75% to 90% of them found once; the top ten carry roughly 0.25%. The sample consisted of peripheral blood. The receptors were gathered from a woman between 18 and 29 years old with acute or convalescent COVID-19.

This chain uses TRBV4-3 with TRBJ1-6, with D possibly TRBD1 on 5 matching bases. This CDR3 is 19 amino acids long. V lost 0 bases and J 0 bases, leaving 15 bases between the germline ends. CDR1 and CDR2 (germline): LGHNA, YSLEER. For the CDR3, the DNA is TGCGCCAGCAGCCAAGAAGGAGGGACGGCCAGCTCCTATAATTCACCCCTCCACTTT. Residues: CASSQEGGTASSYNSPLHF.

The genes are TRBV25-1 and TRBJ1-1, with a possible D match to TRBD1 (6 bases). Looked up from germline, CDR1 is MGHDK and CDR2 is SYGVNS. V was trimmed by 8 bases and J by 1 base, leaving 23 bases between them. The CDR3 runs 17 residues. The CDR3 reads CASAGPGHRSPNTEAFF. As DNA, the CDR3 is TGTGCCAGCGCTGGCCCGGGACACCGAAGCCCGAACACTGAAGCTTTCTTT.

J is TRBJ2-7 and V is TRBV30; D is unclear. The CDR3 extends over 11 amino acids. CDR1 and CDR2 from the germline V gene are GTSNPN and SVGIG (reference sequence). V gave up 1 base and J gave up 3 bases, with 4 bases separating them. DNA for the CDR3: TGTGCCTGGAGTGCACTCTACGAGCAGTACTTC. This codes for CAWSALYEQYF.

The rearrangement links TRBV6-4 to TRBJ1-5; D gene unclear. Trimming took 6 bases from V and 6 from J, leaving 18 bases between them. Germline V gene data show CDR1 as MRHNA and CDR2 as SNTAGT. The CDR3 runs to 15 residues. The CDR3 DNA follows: TGTGCCAGCAGGAACCTGGGGAGGGTCGGTCAGCCCCAGCATTTT. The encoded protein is CASRNLGRVGQPQHF.

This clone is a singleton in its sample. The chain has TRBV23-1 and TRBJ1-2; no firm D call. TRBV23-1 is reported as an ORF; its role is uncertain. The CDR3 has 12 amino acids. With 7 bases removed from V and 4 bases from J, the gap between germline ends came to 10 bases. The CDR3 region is CASISERYGYTF. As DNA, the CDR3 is TGCGCCAGCATTAGTGAACGCTATGGCTACACCTTC.

CDR3 DNA sequence: TGTGCCAGCAGCCTGGGGGGGACCTATGGCTACACCTTC. It is translated as CASSLGGTYGYTF. J is TRBJ1-2 and V is TRBV7-9; TRBD1 is a possible D gene (5 bases). With 5 bases removed from V and 4 bases from J, the gap between germline ends came to 11 bases. Germline CDR1 reads SEHNR; CDR2 reads FQNEAQ (reference sequence). The CDR3 spans 13 residues.

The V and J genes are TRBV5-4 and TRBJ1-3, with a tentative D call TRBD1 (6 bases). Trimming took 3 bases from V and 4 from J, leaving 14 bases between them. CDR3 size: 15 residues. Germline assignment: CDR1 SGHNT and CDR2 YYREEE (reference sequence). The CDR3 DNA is TGTGCCAGCAGCTCCAACAGGGTGGGAGGAAACACCATATATTTT. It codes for CASSSNRVGGNTIYF.

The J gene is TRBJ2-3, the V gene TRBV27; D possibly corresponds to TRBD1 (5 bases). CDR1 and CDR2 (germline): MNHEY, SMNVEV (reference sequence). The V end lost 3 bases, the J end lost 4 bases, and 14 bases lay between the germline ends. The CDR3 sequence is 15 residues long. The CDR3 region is CASSLLTVGADTQYF. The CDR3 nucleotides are TGTGCCAGCAGTTTGTTGACGGTAGGGGCAGATACGCAGTATTTT.

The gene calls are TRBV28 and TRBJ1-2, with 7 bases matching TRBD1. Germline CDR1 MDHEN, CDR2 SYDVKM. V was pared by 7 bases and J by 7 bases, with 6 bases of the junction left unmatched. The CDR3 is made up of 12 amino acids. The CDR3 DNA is TGTGCCAGCACCCTAGGGGGCCGTGGCTACACCTTC. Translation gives CASTLGGRGYTF.

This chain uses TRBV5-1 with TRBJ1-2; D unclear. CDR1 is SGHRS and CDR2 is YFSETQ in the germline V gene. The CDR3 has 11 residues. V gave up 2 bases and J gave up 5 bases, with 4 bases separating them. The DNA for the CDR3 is TGCGCCAGCAGCTTCGGGTATGGCTACACCTTC. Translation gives CASSFGYGYTF. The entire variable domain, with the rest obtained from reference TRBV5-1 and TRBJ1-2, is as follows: KAGVTQTPRYLIKTRGQQVTLSCSPISGHRSVSWYQQTPGQGLQFLFEYFSETQRNKGNFPGRFSGRQFSNSRSEMNVSTLELGDSALYLCASSFGYGYTFGSGTRLTVV.

The CDR3 protein is CASSFSGGAGDTQYF. DNA for the CDR3: TGCGCCAGCAGCTTTAGCGGGGGGGCAGGAGATACGCAGTATTTT. V usage is TRBV5-1 and J usage is TRBJ2-3; TRBD2 aligns across 11 bases. This CDR3 is built from 15 residues. The V and J ends lost 2 bases and 5 bases, in that order; junction bases with no gene match: 4. Germline V gives CDR1 SGHRS, CDR2 YFSETQ. The full variable domain, with the rest looked up from reference TRBV5-1 and TRBJ2-3, is KAGVTQTPRYLIKTRGQQVTLSCSPISGHRSVSWYQQTPGQGLQFLFEYFSETQRNKGNFPGRFSGRQFSNSRSEMNVSTLELGDSALYLCASSFSGGAGDTQYFGPGTRLTVL.